Presented here are 27 T cell receptor beta chains from one specimen sequenced in a study of Ad26.COV2.S vaccination and SARS-CoV-2 variants. Treatment in this sample: 19 received Ad26.COV2.S at low or high dose, single or two shots; a few received placebo; per-sample allocation not given. Day 63 following the first vaccine or placebo injection was when the samples were taken. The method was immunoSEQ multiplex PCR; TCRdb's version includes in-frame clones alone and lacks a portion of them. This repertoire shows around 500,000 clones, 89% found once; its top ten account for 1.7%. The specimen was peripheral blood, collected in a trial of Ad26.COV2.S vaccine versus placebo. The receptors shown here come from a person between 18 and 65 years old who received the Ad26.COV2.S COVID-19 vaccine or a placebo.

The gene calls are TRBV5-1 and TRBJ1-1; 8 bases fit TRBD1. There are 16 residues in the CDR3. Per germline, CDR1 SGHRS and CDR2 YFSETQ. The V and J ends lost 3 bases and 8 bases, in that order; junction bases with no gene match: 15. The CDR3 coding sequence is TGCGCCAGCAGCTGGACGTGGACAGGGATTTTGAGGGAAGCTTTCTTT. Translation gives CASSWTWTGILREAFF.

The chain has TRBV5-1 and TRBJ2-2, with TRBD2 as a possible D gene (6 bases). CDR3 length: 19 amino acids. Germline V gives CDR1 SGHRS, CDR2 YFSETQ. The V end was cut by 2 bases, the J end by 7 bases, with 27 bases between. CDR3 sequence reads: CASSFSEGPPARRGGELFF. The CDR3 DNA is TGCGCCAGCAGCTTTTCGGAGGGACCGCCGGCCCGACGGGGCGGGGAGCTGTTTTTT. The entire variable domain, with the rest obtained from reference TRBV5-1 and TRBJ2-2, is as follows: KAGVTQTPRYLIKTRGQQVTLSCSPISGHRSVSWYQQTPGQGLQFLFEYFSETQRNKGNFPGRFSGRQFSNSRSEMNVSTLELGDSALYLCASSFSEGPPARRGGELFFGEGSRLTVL.

The chain combines TRBV6-2 or TRBV6-3 with TRBJ2-3; 9 positions match TRBD2. V lost 5 bases to trimming and J lost 0 bases; unmatched junction nucleotides: 12. The CDR3 totals 18 residues. CDR1 is MNHEY and CDR2 is SVGEGT in the germline V gene. The CDR3 sequence is CASSPTPLTSGSTDTQYF. The CDR3, as DNA: TGTGCCAGCAGTCCGACCCCGTTGACTAGCGGTAGCACAGATACGCAGTATTTT.

This rearrangement joins TRBV27 to TRBJ1-5, with D maybe TRBD1 (5 bases). CDR3 size: 14 residues. With 5 bases removed from V and 4 bases from J, the gap between germline ends came to 12 bases. Germline loops: CDR1 MNHEY, CDR2 SMNVEV (reference sequence). This chain's CDR3 is CASSPTGGNQPQHF. The DNA of the CDR3 is TGTGCCAGCAGTCCGACCGGGGGGAATCAGCCCCAGCATTTT.

The V gene is TRBV18, the J gene TRBJ1-2; 8 bases line up with TRBD1. With 0 bases clipped from V and 7 bases from J, the junction kept 4 bases outside the gene matches. Germline lookup yields CDR1 KGHSH and CDR2 LQKENI. This CDR3 has 14 residues. The DNA for the CDR3 is TGTGCCAGCTCACCACCGGACAGGGTTGGTGGCTACACCTTC. It yields the protein CASSPPDRVGGYTF.

The V and J genes are TRBV27 and TRBJ1-6, with 11 bases aligning to TRBD1. J gave up 10 bases and V 3 bases, and 5 bases lay outside the gene matches. CDR3 length equals 15 residues. Germline loops: CDR1 MNHEY, CDR2 SMNVEV (reference sequence). The CDR3 coding sequence is TGTGCCAGCAGTTTCCGGACAGGGGGCGACTCACCCCTCCACTTT. Translating it yields CASSFRTGGDSPLHF.

This clone was observed once. The V call is TRBV28, the J call TRBJ2-7; D possibly corresponds to TRBD1 (5 bases). The CDR3 totals 14 residues. Germline CDR1 MDHEN, CDR2 SYDVKM. The V gene lost 6 bases and the J gene lost 4 bases, with 16 bases spanning the gap. CDR3 region: CASRRTSQGYEQYF. CDR3 bases: TGTGCCAGCAGAAGGACGAGCCAGGGTTACGAGCAGTACTTC.

The rearrangement links TRBV6-5 to TRBJ1-6; D possibly corresponds to TRBD1 (6 bases). This CDR3 comprises 16 residues. The V end lost 1 base, the J end lost 7 bases, and 14 bases lay between the germline ends. Germline lookup yields CDR1 MNHEY and CDR2 SVGAGI. The CDR3 DNA sequence: TGTGCCAGCAGTTACTGGGGGGCAGGGTGGAATTCACCCCTCCACTTT. Its translation: CASSYWGAGWNSPLHF.

V usage is TRBV30 and J usage is TRBJ1-3; a weak D match, TRBD1 (5 bases). V shed 2 bases and J shed 0 bases, with 14 bases lying between them. The CDR3 length is 16 residues. CDR1 GTSNPN and CDR2 SVGIG come from the germline V gene (reference sequence). For the CDR3, the DNA is TGTGCCTGGAGTCCGAACAGGCTTAGCTCTGGAAACACCATATATTTT. Its translation: CAWSPNRLSSGNTIYF.

Worth noting for this clone: In the same sample, other DNA sequences code for this CDR3. The gene calls are TRBV7-9 and TRBJ2-3; D unclear. The V and J ends lost 4 bases and 7 bases respectively, with 6 bases between them. The CDR3 loop spans 11 amino acids. The germline gives CDR1 SEHNR, CDR2 FQNEAQ (reference sequence). CDR3 sequence reads: CASSSSNTQYF. CDR3 nucleotide sequence: TGTGCCAGCAGCTCATCAAATACGCAGTATTTT.

The V call is TRBV19, the J call TRBJ1-5; a possible D gene is TRBD1 (6 bases). The CDR3 is made up of 15 amino acids. Germline V gene data show CDR1 as LNHDA and CDR2 as SQIVND (reference sequence). Trimming removed 4 bases at V and 2 bases at J, with 12 bases between. This CDR3 is CASSRGDIGNQPQHF. Here the CDR3 DNA reads TGTGCCAGTAGTAGAGGGGACATCGGCAATCAGCCCCAGCATTTT. The variable domain in full, completed from reference TRBV19 and TRBJ1-5, reads DGGITQSPKYLFRKEGQNVTLSCEQNLNHDAMYWYRQDPGQGLRLIYYSQIVNDFQKGDIAEGYSVSREKKESFPLTVTSAQKNPTAFYLCASSRGDIGNQPQHFGDGTRLSIL.

The chain has TRBV6-5 and TRBJ2-7; D is perhaps TRBD1 (6 bases). CDR3 length: 15 residues. The V gene lost 7 bases and the J gene lost 6 bases, with 22 bases spanning the gap. CDR1 and CDR2 (germline): MNHEY, SVGAGI. This CDR3 is CASTPRGRLAGEQYF. The CDR3 region has the DNA TGTGCCAGCACCCCCAGGGGCAGGTTAGCTGGCGAGCAGTACTTC.

V gene TRBV2 combines with J gene TRBJ2-3; no definite D call. Trimming pared 5 bases from V and 10 bases from J, leaving 13 bases between. CDR1 is SNHLY, CDR2 FYNNEI, per germline. The CDR3 covers 12 residues. Here the CDR3 reads CASSLDDAAQYF. CDR3 in DNA: TGTGCCAGCAGTCTAGACGACGCCGCGCAGTATTTT.

The V gene is TRBV25-1, the J gene TRBJ2-7; D may correspond to TRBD1 or TRBD2 (5 bases each). The germline V and J ends were trimmed by 3 bases and 2 bases, with 17 bases remaining between them. Germline V gene lookup returns CDR1 MGHDK and CDR2 SYGVNS. The CDR3 spans 16 residues. The chain's CDR3 is CASSEVKGRVTYEQYF. CDR3 nucleotide sequence: TGTGCCAGCAGTGAGGTAAAGGGACGGGTCACCTACGAGCAGTACTTC.

This chain joins TRBV3-1 (or the pseudogene TRBV3-2) and TRBJ1-6, with D perhaps matching TRBD1 (5 bases). The CDR3 consists of 15 residues. The V gene's germline CDR1 is LGHDT and CDR2 YNNKEL (reference sequence). Trimming left V 6 bases short and J 5 bases short, with 14 bases between. As DNA, the CDR3 is TGTGCCAGCAGTCGAGTTGGGGCAGATAATTCACCCCTCCACTTT. It translates to CASSRVGADNSPLHF.

The genes are TRBV7-2 and TRBJ1-2; 10 bases map to TRBD1. V dropped 4 bases and J dropped 4; count of bases not matched to a gene: 15. The CDR3 is made up of 18 amino acids. In germline, CDR1 is SGHTA, CDR2 FQGNSA. The CDR3 loop reads CASSSFTGTGEEGYGYTF. CDR3 bases: TGTGCCAGCAGCTCGTTTACCGGGACAGGGGAGGAAGGCTATGGCTACACCTTC. Complete variable domain (other parts from reference TRBV7-2 and TRBJ1-2): GAGVSQSPSNKVTEKGKDVELRCDPISGHTALYWYRQSLGQGLEFLIYFQGNSAPDKSGLPSDRFSAERTGGSVSTLTIQRTQQEDSAVYLCASSSFTGTGEEGYGYTFGSGTRLTVV.

The chain uses TRBV7-3 and TRBJ2-3; perhaps TRBD2 as D (6 bases). Germline CDR1 reads SGHTA; CDR2 reads FQGTGA. Trimming left V 5 bases short and J 3 bases short, with 12 bases between. This CDR3 has 14 residues. The CDR3 here is CASSPGVPTDTQYF. The DNA for the CDR3 is TGTGCCAGCAGCCCGGGGGTTCCGACAGATACGCAGTATTTT.

V usage is TRBV30 and J usage is TRBJ1-2; D remains unclear. Trimming removed 3 bases at V and 8 bases at J, with 13 bases between. CDR3 length: 12 amino acids. Germline lookup yields CDR1 GTSNPN and CDR2 SVGIG (reference sequence). This chain's CDR3 is CAWRTPPGGYTF. The CDR3 nucleotides are TGTGCCTGGAGGACTCCTCCTGGGGGCTACACCTTC.

This chain connects TRBV28 to TRBJ1-1; 8 positions match TRBD1. CDR3 length equals 14 residues. V lost 5 bases, J lost 4 bases, and 6 bases stayed unmatched. Germline values: CDR1 MDHEN, CDR2 SYDVKM. CDR3 DNA: TGTGCCAGCAGTCTGGACAGGGTTATCACTGAAGCTTTCTTT. This encodes CASSLDRVITEAFF.

V and J are TRBV18 and TRBJ1-2; possibly TRBD1 for D (5 bases). V lost 3 bases to trimming and J lost 8 bases, with 16 bases between them. CDR3 length: 14 residues. Germline values: CDR1 KGHSH, CDR2 LQKENI. CDR3 nucleotides: TGTGCCAGCTCACCTCCGGGCAGGGCGGGCGGCTACACCTTC. Amino acid sequence: CASSPPGRAGGYTF. Combining the CDR3 with reference TRBV18 and TRBJ1-2 gives the whole variable domain NAGVMQNPRHLVRRRGQEARLRCSPMKGHSHVYWYRQLPEEGLKFMVYLQKENIIDESGMPKERFSAEFPKEGPSILRIQQVVRGDSAAYFCASSPPGRAGGYTFGSGTRLTVV.

CDR3 bases: TGTGCCAGCAGCCCTATAGCGGTCGAATACAATGAGCAGTTCTTC. As protein: CASSPIAVEYNEQFF. V gene TRBV7-8 combines with J gene TRBJ2-1, with D possibly TRBD2 on 6 matching bases. Deletions cut 5 bases from V and 4 bases from J, with 15 bases between. Per germline, CDR1 SGHVS and CDR2 FQNEAQ. The CDR3 has 15 amino acids.

V usage is TRBV15 and J usage is TRBJ1-1, with TRBD1 matching over 8 bases. The CDR3 has 15 residues. Trimming cost V 4 bases and J 0 bases; bases outside gene matches: 4. CDR1 and CDR2 from the germline V gene are LNHNV and YYDKDF (reference sequence). The CDR3 coding sequence is TGTGCCACCAGCACTCGACAGGGGATGAACACTGAAGCTTTCTTT. Translating it yields CATSTRQGMNTEAFF. Filled out from reference TRBV15 and TRBJ1-1, the complete variable domain reads DAMVIQNPRYQVTQFGKPVTLSCSQTLNHNVMYWYQQKSSQAPKLLFHYYDKDFNNEADTPDNFQSRRPNTSFCFLDIRSPGLGDTAMYLCATSTRQGMNTEAFFGQGTRLTVV.

The chain links TRBV5-1 to TRBJ2-7; no reliable D call. The length of the CDR3 is 15 residues. Germline V gene sequence: CDR1 SGHRS, CDR2 YFSETQ. V was clipped by 2 bases and J by 3 bases, with 15 bases between them. The CDR3 loop is CASSLSTPRYYEQYF. The CDR3 DNA follows: TGCGCCAGCAGCTTAAGCACTCCCAGATACTACGAGCAGTACTTC.

The rearrangement links TRBV7-8 to TRBJ2-1; D may be TRBD2 (6 bases). Between the trimmed V and J ends, which lost 0 bases and 4 bases, there was a span of 16 bases. This CDR3 spans 17 amino acids. Germline V CDR1 and CDR2: SGHVS, FQNEAQ. This CDR3 reads CASSLALLGGTYNEQFF. CDR3 coding DNA: TGTGCCAGCAGCTTAGCGCTACTAGGCGGGACGTACAATGAGCAGTTCTTC.

This clone was picked up one time. The V and J genes are TRBV5-8 and TRBJ1-5; 8 bases fit TRBD1. The germline V gene has CDR1 SGHTS and CDR2 YDEGEE. The CDR3 covers 14 residues. V was clipped by 6 bases and J by 5 bases; unmatched bases: 7. CDR3 amino acids: CASNPTGDYQPQHF. The CDR3 DNA sequence: TGTGCCAGCAACCCGACAGGGGATTATCAGCCCCAGCATTTT.

This clone has a single count. One end of the junction is discordant with germline, which a read error may explain. V usage is TRBV5-5 and J usage is TRBJ2-5; the D is unclear. The CDR3 extends over 10 amino acids. Per the germline V gene, CDR1 is SGHKS and CDR2 is YYEKEE (reference sequence). CDR3 bases: TGTGCCAGCAGTTTGGAGACCCAGTACTTC. Amino acids: CASSLETQYF. Drawing the rest from reference TRBV5-5 and TRBJ2-5, the complete variable domain is DAGVTQSPTHLIKTRGQQVTLRCSPISGHKSVSWYQQVLGQGPQFIFQYYEKEERGRGNFPDRFSARQFPNYSSELNVNALLLGDSALYLCASSLETQYFGPGTRLLVL.

V usage is TRBV6-5 and J usage is TRBJ1-5; D perhaps matches TRBD1 (5 bases). Trimming shortened V by 5 bases and J by 0 bases, and 11 bases separated the two germline ends. The CDR3 is 15 amino acids. CDR1 and CDR2 from the germline V gene are MNHEY and SVGAGI. The CDR3 region is CASSTGAYSNQPQHF. CDR3 sequence (DNA): TGTGCCAGCAGTACCGGGGCGTATAGCAATCAGCCCCAGCATTTT.